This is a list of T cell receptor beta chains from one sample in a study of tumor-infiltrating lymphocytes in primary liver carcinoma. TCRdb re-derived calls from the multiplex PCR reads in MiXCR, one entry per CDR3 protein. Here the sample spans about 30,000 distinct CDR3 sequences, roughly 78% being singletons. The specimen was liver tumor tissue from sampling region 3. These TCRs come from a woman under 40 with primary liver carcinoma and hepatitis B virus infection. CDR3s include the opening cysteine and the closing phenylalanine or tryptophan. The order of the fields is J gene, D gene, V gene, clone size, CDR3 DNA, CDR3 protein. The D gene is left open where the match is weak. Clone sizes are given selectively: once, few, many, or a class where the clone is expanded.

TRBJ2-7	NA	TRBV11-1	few	TGTGCCAGCAGCGGGAAGAGGGCCACCTACGAGCAGTACTTC	CASSGKRATYEQYF
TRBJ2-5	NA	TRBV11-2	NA	TGTGCCAGCAGACGTGACAGAAGGCAAGAGACCCGGTACTTC	CASRRDRRQETRYF
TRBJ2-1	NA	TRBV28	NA	TGTGTCAGCTGTTCACCGTTGGGGACCAGCTCCTACAATGAGCAGTTCTTC	CVSCSPLGTSSYNEQFF
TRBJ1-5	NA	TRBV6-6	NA	TGTGCAAGCTGTTACAGCAATCAGCCCCAGCATTTT	CASCYSNQPQHF
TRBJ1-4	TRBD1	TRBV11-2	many	TGTGCCAGCAGCTTAGCCCCTACAGGGGGAAGTGAAAAACTGTTTTTT	CASSLAPTGGSEKLFF
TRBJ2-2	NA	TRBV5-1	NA	TGCGCCAGCAGCTTTGACCTAATTAACACCGGGGAGCTGTTTTTT	CASSFDLINTGELFF
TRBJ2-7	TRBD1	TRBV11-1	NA	TGTGCCAACAGTCCACGACAGGGGGAGCGGTACGAGCAGTACTTC	CANSPRQGERYEQYF
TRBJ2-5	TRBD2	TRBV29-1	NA	TGCAGCGTTGATTTCACGGGGGGGCCGGTAGAGACCCATTATTTC	CSVDFTGGPVETHYF
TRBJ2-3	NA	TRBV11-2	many	TGTGCCAGCAGCTTAGCAATGGGGAGAAGGAGCACAGATACGCAGTATTTT	CASSLAMGRRSTDTQYF
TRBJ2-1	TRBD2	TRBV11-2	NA	TGTGCCAGCAGTTTAGCGGGAGGGCCGCTTGAGCATTTCTTC	CASSLAGGPLEHFF
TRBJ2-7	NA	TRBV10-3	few	TGTGCCATCAGTGGGATGGGCGAGCAGTACTTC	CAISGMGEQYF
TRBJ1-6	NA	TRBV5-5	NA	TGTGCCTGCAGCTTGTACGTCAGTAATCCACCCCTCCACTTT	CACSLYVSNPPLHF
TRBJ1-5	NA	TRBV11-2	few	TGTGCCAGCAGCTTAGAGCCCTCCCCGTTTCAGCCCCAGCATTTT	CASSLEPSPFQPQHF
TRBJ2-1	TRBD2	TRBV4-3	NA	TGCGCCAGCAGCCAAGATTGGGACTACGCATACAATTGGCAGTTCTTC	CASSQDWDYAYNWQFF
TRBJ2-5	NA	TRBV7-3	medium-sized	TGTGCCAGCAGCTTAGGGGGGGCTCAAGAGACCCAGTACTTC	CASSLGGAQETQYF
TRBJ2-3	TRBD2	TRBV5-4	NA	TGTGCCAACGGCAACCCGGCGGCTAGCGGGAGTCGGACAGATACGCAGTATTTT	CANGNPAASGSRTDTQYF
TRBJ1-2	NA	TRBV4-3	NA	TGCGCCAGCACCACTGAGTTGGAGATCTATGGCTACATCTTC	CASTTELEIYGYIF
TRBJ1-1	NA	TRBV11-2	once	TGTACCAGCGGAGATCTGAACACTGAAGCTGTCTTT	CTSGDLNTEAVF
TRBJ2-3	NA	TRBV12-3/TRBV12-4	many	TGTGCCAGCAGTCCTCAGGCAGATACGCAGTATTTT	CASSPQADTQYF
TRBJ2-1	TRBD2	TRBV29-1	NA	TGCAGCGCCCTAAGGGACTATAGTGAGCGGTTCTTC	CSALRDYSERFF
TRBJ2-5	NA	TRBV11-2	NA	TGTACCAGCAGCCAGAGTGATACCCAGTACTTC	CTSSQSDTQYF
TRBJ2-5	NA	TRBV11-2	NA	TGTACCAGCAGCACAAGAACGGGGGGCGCGAGAGAGACCCAGTACTTC	CTSSTRTGGARETQYF
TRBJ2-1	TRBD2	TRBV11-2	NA	TGTGCCAGCAGCACCCCTCTAGCGGGAGGATACAATGAGCGATACTTC	CASSTPLAGGYNERYF
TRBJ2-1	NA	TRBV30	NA	TGTGCCTGGAGCCCGGGACCGGGATTCGGTGAGCAGTTCTTC	CAWSPGPGFGEQFF
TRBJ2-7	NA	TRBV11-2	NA	TGTACCAGCAGCTTAGGGAGTAACTACGAGCAGTACTTC	CTSSLGSNYEQYF
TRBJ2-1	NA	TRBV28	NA	TGTGCCAGCAGTCCACCGTTGGGGACCTGCTCCTACAATGAGCAGTTCTTC	CASSPPLGTCSYNEQFF
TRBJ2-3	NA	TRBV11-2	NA	TGTGCCAGCAGCTTAGATGGGTCGGGAGTAACAGATACGCAGTATTTT	CASSLDGSGVTDTQYF
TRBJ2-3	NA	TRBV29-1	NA	TGCAGTGATGATCCGGGGGGCACAGATACGCAGTATTTT	CSDDPGGTDTQYF
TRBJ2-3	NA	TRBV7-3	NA	TGTACGAGCAGTGAGAGCTTACTTAGCACAGATACGCAGTATTTT	CTSSESLLSTDTQYF
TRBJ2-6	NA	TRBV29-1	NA	TGTAGTGTTGTAGGGCGAGGGGTCAACGTCCTGACTTTC	CSVVGRGVNVLTF
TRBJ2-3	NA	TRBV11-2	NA	TGTGCCAGCAGCATATCTTTGGGGGGTCGGATCGTTACAGAACATACGCAGTATTTT	CASSISLGGRIVTEHTQYF
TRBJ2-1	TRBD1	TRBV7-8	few	TGTGCCAGTGGCCCCTTCGGGACAGGGGTTTACAATGAGCAGTTCTTC	CASGPFGTGVYNEQFF
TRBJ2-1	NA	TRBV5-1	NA	TGTGCCAGTACCCCGTCCCCAGACTATTCCTACAATGAGCGGATCTTC	CASTPSPDYSYNERIF
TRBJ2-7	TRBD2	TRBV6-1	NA	TGTGCCAACAGCAATCTAGCGGGAGTGTACGAGCAGTACTTC	CANSNLAGVYEQYF
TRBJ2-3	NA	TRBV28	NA	TGTGCCAGCAGTCTTAATAGCGCTGATACGCAATATTTT	CASSLNSADTQYF
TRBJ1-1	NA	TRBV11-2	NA	TGTGCCAGCAGCTTAGATCTTTCAATGAACACCGAAACTTTCTTT	CASSLDLSMNTETFF
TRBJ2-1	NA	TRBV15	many	TGTGCCACCAGCGATCCTAGCTGGTCATACAATGAGCAGTTCTTC	CATSDPSWSYNEQFF
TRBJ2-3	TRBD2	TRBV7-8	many	TGTGCCAGCAGCTGGCGGGAGTGGGCAGATACGCAGTATTTT	CASSWREWADTQYF
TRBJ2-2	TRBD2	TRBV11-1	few	TGTGCCAGTAGCAGGGTTATGGCGGGAGTGTCCGGGGGACTGTTTTTT	CASSRVMAGVSGGLFF
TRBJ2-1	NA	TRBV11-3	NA	TGTGTCAGCCCCCTGACAGGTATCGAGCAGTTTTTC	CVSPLTGIEQFF
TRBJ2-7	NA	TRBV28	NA	TGTGCCAGCAGTTTGCACCCCCAGGGGTTTTACGAGCGATACTTC	CASSLHPQGFYERYF
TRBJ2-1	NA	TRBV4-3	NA	TGCGCCAGCAGTCAAGATTGGGACAACGCCTACAATGAACAGTTCTTC	CASSQDWDNAYNEQFF
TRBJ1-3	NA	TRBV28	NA	TGTGCCAGTTCAACACAGTTGGTGGGAAACACCATATATTTT	CASSTQLVGNTIYF
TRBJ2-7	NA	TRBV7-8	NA	TGTACTAGCAGCTCGGGTCGCGGTCATACTATGAGCTCCTACGAGCAGTACTTC	CTSSSGRGHTMSSYEQYF
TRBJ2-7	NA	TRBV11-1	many	TGTGCCAGCAGCTTGAGGGGGGCTGCCTACGAGCAGTACTTC	CASSLRGAAYEQYF
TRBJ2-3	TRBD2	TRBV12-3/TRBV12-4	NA	TGTGTCAGCACCCTTGGGGTTGCTAGCGGGGATACGCACTATTTT	CVSTLGVASGDTHYF
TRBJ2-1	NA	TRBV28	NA	TGTGCCGGCAGGGGGACTAGTGGCGACAATGAGCACTTCTTC	CAGRGTSGDNEHFF
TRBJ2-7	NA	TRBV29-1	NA	TGCGGCGTCGGCACGGGATTAGCAACCTACGAGCAGTACTTC	CGVGTGLATYEQYF
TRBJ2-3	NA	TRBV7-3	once	TGTGCCAGCAGCCCCTATAAAGACGGCACAGATACACAATATTTT	CASSPYKDGTDTQYF
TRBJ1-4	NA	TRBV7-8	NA	TGTGCCAGCAGCTTAGGACATGGAAACGTTGAGAAACTGTTTTTT	CASSLGHGNVEKLFF
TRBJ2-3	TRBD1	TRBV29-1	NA	TGTACCCGACAGGGGTCGGCCCGCGGGACCCTCACAGATACGCAGTATTTT	CTRQGSARGTLTDTQYF
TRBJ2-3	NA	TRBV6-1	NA	TGTGCCAGCAATGAAGCAGATACGCAGTACTTT	CASNEADTQYF
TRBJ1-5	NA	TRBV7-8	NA	TGTGCCAGCAGTTTATCACAGGGCACTCAGTCCCAGCATTTT	CASSLSQGTQSQHF
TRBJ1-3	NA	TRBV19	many	TGTGCCAGTAGTATATGGAGCTCTGGAAACACCATATATTTT	CASSIWSSGNTIYF
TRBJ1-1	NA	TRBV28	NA	TGTGCCAGCTGTATAAGGGTTGGAGCTTTCTTT	CASCIRVGAFF
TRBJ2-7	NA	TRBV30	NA	TGTGCCTGGAACAGGGACGCCGACTCGTACGAGCAGTACTTC	CAWNRDADSYEQYF
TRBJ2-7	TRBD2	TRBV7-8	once	TGTGCCAGCAGCCAGACTAGCGGGGGGCCCTTCGAGCAGTACTTC	CASSQTSGGPFEQYF
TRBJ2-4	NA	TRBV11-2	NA	TGTGCCAGCAGTCCCGTATTGGGTCTAGCCAAAAAGATTCAAAACTTC	CASSPVLGLAKKIQNF